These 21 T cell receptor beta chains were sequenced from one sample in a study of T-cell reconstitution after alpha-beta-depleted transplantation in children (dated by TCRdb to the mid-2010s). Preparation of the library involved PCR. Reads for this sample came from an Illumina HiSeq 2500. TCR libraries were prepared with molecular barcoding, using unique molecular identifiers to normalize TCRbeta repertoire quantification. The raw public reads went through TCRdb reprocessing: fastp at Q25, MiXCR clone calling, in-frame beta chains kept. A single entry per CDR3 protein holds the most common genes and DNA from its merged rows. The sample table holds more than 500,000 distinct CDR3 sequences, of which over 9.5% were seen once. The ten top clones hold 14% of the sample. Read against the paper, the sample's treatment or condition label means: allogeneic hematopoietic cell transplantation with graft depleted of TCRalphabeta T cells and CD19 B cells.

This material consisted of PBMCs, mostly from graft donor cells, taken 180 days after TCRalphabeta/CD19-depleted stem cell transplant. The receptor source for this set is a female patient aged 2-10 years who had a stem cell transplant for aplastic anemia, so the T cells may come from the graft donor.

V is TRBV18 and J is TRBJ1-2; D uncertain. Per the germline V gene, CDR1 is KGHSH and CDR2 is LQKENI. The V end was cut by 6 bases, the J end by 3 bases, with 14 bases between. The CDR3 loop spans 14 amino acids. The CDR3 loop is CASSETREDYGYTF. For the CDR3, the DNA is TGTGCCAGCTCGGAGACGAGGGAAGACTATGGCTACACCTTC. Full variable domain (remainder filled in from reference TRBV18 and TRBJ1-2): NAGVMQNPRHLVRRRGQEARLRCSPMKGHSHVYWYRQLPEEGLKFMVYLQKENIIDESGMPKERFSAEFPKEGPSILRIQQVVRGDSAAYFCASSETREDYGYTFGSGTRLTVV.

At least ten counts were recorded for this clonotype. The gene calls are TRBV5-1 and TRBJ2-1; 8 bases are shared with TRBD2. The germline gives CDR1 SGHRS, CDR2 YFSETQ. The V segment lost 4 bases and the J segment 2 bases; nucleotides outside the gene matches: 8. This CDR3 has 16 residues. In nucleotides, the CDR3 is TGCGCCAGCAGCGACGGACTAGCTGGCACCTACAATGAGCAGTTCTTC. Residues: CASSDGLAGTYNEQFF. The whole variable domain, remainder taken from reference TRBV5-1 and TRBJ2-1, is KAGVTQTPRYLIKTRGQQVTLSCSPISGHRSVSWYQQTPGQGLQFLFEYFSETQRNKGNFPGRFSGRQFSNSRSEMNVSTLELGDSALYLCASSDGLAGTYNEQFFGPGTRLTVL.

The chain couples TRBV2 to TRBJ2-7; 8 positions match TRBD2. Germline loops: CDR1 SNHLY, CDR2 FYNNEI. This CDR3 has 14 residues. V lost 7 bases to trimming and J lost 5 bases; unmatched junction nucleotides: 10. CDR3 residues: CASTGWGSGNEQYF. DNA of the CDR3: TGTGCCAGCACCGGATGGGGTAGCGGGAACGAGCAGTACTTC.

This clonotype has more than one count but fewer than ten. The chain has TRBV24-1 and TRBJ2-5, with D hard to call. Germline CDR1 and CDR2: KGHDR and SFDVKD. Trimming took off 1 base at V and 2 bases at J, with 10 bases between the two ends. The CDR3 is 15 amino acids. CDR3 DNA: TGTGCCACCAGTGATTTTGGACGGCCACAAGAGACCCAGTACTTC. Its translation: CATSDFGRPQETQYF.

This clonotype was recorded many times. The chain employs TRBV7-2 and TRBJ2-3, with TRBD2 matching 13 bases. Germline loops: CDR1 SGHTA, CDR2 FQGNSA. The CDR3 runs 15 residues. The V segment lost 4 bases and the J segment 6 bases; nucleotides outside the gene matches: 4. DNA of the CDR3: TGTGCCAGCAGCTACAGGACTAGCGGGAGCGATACGCAGTATTTT. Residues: CASSYRTSGSDTQYF.

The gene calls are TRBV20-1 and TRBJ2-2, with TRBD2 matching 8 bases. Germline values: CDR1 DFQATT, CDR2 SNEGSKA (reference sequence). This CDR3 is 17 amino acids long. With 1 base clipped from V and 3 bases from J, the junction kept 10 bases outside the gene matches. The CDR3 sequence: CSARALWREEDTGELFF. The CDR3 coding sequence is TGCAGTGCTAGAGCACTTTGGCGGGAGGAGGACACCGGGGAGCTGTTTTTT.

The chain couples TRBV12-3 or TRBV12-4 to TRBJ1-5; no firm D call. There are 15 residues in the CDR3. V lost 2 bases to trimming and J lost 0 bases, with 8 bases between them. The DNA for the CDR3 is TGTGCCAGCAGTTTATTGGGGTTTAGCAATCAGCCCCAGCATTTT. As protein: CASSLLGFSNQPQHF.

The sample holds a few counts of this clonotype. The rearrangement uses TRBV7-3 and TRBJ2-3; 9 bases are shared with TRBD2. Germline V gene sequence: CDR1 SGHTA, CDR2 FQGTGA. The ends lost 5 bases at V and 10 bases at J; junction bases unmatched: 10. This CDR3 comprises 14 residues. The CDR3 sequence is CASSPSGRFSPQYF. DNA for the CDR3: TGTGCCAGCAGCCCCAGCGGGAGGTTCTCCCCGCAGTATTTT.

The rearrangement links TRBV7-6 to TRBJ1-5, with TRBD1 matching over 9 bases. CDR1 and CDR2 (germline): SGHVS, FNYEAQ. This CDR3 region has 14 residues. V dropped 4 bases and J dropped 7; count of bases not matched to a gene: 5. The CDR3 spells CASSSGTGTQPQHF. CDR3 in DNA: TGTGCCAGCAGCTCCGGGACAGGGACGCAGCCCCAGCATTTT.

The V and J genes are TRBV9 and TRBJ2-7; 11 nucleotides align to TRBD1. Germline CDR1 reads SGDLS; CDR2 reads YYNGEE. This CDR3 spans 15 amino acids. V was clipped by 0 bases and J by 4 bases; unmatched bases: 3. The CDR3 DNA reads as TGTGCCAGCAGCGTAGGAGGACAGGGGGCGTACGAGCAGTACTTC. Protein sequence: CASSVGGQGAYEQYF.

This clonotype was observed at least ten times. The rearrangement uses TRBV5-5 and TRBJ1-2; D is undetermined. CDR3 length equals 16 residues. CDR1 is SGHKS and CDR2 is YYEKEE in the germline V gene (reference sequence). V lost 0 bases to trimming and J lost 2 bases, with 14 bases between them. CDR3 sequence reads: CASSLDRTMENYGYTF. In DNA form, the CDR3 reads TGTGCCAGCAGCTTGGATCGGACCATGGAAAACTATGGCTACACCTTC.

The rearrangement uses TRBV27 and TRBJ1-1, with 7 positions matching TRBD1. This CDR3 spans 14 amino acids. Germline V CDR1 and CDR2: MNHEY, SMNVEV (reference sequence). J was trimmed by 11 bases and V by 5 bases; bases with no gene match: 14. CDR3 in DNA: TGTGCCAGCAGTGTTCCCGACAGGGCGGGGAGGGCTTTCTTT. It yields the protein CASSVPDRAGRAFF.

In DNA form, the CDR3 reads TGTGCCAGCAGCTTAGAGCCCGGGACTAGCGGGAGTGAGCAGTTCTTC. It translates to CASSLEPGTSGSEQFF. This chain links TRBV7-7 with TRBJ2-1, with 14 bases that match TRBD2. Germline trimming cut 1 base from V and 9 bases from J; bases unmatched to any gene: 5. CDR1 SSHAT and CDR2 FNYEAQ come from the germline V gene (reference sequence). This CDR3 spans 16 amino acids.

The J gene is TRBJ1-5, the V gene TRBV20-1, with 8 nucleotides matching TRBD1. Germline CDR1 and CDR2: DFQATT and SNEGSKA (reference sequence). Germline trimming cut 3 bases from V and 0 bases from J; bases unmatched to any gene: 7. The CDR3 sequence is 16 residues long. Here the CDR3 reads CSASRRTGNSNQPQHF. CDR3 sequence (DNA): TGCAGTGCTAGTCGAAGGACAGGGAATAGCAATCAGCCCCAGCATTTT.

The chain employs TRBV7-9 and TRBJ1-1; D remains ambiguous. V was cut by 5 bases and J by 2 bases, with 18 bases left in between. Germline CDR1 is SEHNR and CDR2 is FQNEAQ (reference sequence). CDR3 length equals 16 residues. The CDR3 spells CASSHKAVISNTEAFF. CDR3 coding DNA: TGTGCCAGCAGCCATAAGGCCGTCATTTCCAACACTGAAGCTTTCTTT.

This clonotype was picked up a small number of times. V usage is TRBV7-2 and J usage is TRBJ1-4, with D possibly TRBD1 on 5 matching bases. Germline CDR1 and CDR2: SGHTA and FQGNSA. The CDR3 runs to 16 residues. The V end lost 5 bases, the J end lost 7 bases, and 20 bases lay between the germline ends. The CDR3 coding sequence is TGTGCCAGCAGCACACAGCAGGGCCGGGGCCCTGAAAAACTGTTTTTT. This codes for CASSTQQGRGPEKLFF.

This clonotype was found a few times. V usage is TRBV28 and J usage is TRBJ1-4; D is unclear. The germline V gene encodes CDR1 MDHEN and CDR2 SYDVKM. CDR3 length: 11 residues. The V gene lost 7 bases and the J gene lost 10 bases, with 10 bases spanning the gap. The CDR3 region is CASISLGKLFF. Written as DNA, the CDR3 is TGTGCCAGCATATCACTCGGAAAACTGTTTTTT.

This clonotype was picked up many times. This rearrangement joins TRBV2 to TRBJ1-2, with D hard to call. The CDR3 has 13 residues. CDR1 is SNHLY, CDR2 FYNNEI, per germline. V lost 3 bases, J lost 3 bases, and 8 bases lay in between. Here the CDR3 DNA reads TGTGCCAGCAGTGACTCCACTGACTATGGCTACACCTTC. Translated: CASSDSTDYGYTF.

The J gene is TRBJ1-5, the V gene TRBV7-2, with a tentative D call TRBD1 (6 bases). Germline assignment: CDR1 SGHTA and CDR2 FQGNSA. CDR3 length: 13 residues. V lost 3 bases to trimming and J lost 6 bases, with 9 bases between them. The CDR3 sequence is CASSFGGRQPQHF. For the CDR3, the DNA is TGTGCCAGCAGCTTTGGGGGGCGTCAGCCCCAGCATTTT.

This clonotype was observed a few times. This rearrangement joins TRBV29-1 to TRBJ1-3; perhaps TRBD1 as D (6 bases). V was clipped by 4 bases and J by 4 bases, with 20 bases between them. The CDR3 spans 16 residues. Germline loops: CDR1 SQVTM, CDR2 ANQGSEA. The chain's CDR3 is CSVALGGLQSGNTIYF. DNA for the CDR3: TGCAGCGTTGCCCTAGGGGGGCTACAATCCGGAAACACCATATATTTT.

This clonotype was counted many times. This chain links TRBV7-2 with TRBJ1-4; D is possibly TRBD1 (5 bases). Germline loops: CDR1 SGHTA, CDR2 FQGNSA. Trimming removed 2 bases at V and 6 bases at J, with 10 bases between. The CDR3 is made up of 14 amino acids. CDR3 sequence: CASSLTGGYEKLFF. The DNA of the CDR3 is TGTGCCAGCAGCTTAACCGGGGGGTATGAAAAACTGTTTTTT. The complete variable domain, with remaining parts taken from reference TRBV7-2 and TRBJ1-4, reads GAGVSQSPSNKVTEKGKDVELRCDPISGHTALYWYRQSLGQGLEFLIYFQGNSAPDKSGLPSDRFSAERTGGSVSTLTIQRTQQEDSAVYLCASSLTGGYEKLFFGSGTQLSVL.